One sample yielded the 10 T cell receptor beta chains listed below, sequenced in a study of CD8+ T cells in alopecia areata. On the basis of CD4, CD8alpha, NKG2D, NKG2ACE and other markers, pooled cutaneous lymph node cells were sorted. Following RNA extraction, reverse transcription yielded cDNA that acted as the sequencing template. Profiled with immunoSEQ multiplex PCR; TCRdb holds only in-frame clones, not every one. The sample holds 15,000 to 20,000 clones, and no clone turns up only once. Source material: CD8+ T cells sorted from a lymph node. The receptors come from a C3H/HeJ mouse with alopecia areata. For this mouse line, the MHC haplotype is H2-k.

Turning to this clone: The genes are named according to mouse. The sequence runs out 4 residues before the end of the CDR3; the remainder is reconstructed from the germline J gene. J is TRBJ2-1 and V is TRBV31, with 8 positions matching TRBD2. The CDR3 runs to 14 residues. Germline-derived CDR1 and CDR2 are GKSSPN and SITVG. J gave up 3 bases and V 0 bases, and 1 base lay outside the gene matches. CDR3 protein: CAWSLLGGYAEQFF. The CDR3 bases that were read are TGTGCCTGGAGTCTCCTGGGGGGCTATGCT.

This clone was picked up a small number of times. Gene names and germline match the mouse. The CDR3 sequence is CASSTLGLYEQYF. Partial CDR3 DNA: TGTGCCAGCAGTACCCTGGGGCTGTAT. V usage is TRBV19 and J usage is TRBJ2-7; D perhaps matches TRBD2 (6 bases). The read falls 4 residues short of the CDR3 end, and the missing part is taken from the germline J gene. The length of the CDR3 is 13 residues. Looked up from germline, CDR1 is FNHDT and CDR2 is SITEND (reference sequence).

As regards this clone: The genes are named according to mouse. The DNA ends 4 residues before the CDR3 does, and the rest of the CDR3 is filled in from the germline J gene. The chain combines TRBV17 with TRBJ1-1; 7 bases line up with TRBD1. This CDR3 is 14 amino acids long. V was clipped by 3 bases and J by 1 base; unmatched bases: 2. The germline CDR1 and CDR2 sequences are MNHDT and YYDKIL. The covered CDR3 bases are TGTGCTAGCAGTAGTCAGGGGGGAAACACA. This codes for CASSSQGGNT. The whole CDR3 sequence reads CASSSQGGNTEVFF.

Details on this clone: Here the gene names and germline are mouse. Read coverage stops 4 residues before the CDR3 terminus; the germline J gene supplies the remainder. The chain joins TRBV19 to TRBJ2-1; 7 bases map to TRBD2. The junction had 1 base not matched to a gene; V was cut back by 0 bases and J by 1 base. The CDR3 covers 15 residues. Looked up from germline, CDR1 is FNHDT and CDR2 is SITEND (reference sequence). The CDR3 is CASSIETGNYAEQFF. The sequenced part of the CDR3 DNA is TGTGCCAGCAGTATAGAGACTGGGAACTATGCT. Based on the CDR3 plus reference TRBV19 and TRBJ2-1, the full variable domain is GGIITQTPKFLIGQEGQKLTLKCQQNFNHDTMYWYRQDSGKGLRLIYYSITENDLQKGDLSEGYDASREKKSSFSLTVTSAQKNEMAVFLCASSIETGNYAEQFFGPGTRLTVL.

With respect to this clone: These gene names are mouse names. The read halts 4 residues ahead of the CDR3 end, with the missing end drawn from the germline J gene. The rearrangement uses TRBV1 and TRBJ1-1; maybe TRBD1 (6 bases). Germline V gene sequence: CDR1 NSQYPW, CDR2 LRSPGD (reference sequence). This CDR3 is 16 amino acids long. The V end was cut by 0 bases, the J end by 0 bases, with 11 bases between. The CDR3 loop reads CTCSADPGQSNTEVFF. The CDR3 bases that were read are TGCACCTGCAGTGCAGATCCGGGACAATCAAACACA.

This clone was found many times. The genes are named according to mouse. The read falls 4 residues short of the CDR3 end, and the missing part is taken from the germline J gene. The V gene is TRBV13-3, the J gene TRBJ2-3, with 12 bases aligning to TRBD2. CDR3 length: 15 amino acids. Germline loops: CDR1 NNHDY, CDR2 SYVADS. V shed 6 bases and J 4 bases; nucleotides not matched to a gene: 6. The CDR3 sequence: CASTRDWGESETLYF. The CDR3 DNA, read in part, is TGTGCCAGCACCCGGGACTGGGGGGAATCAGAA.

This clone was observed a few times. The gene symbols are mouse symbols. The CDR3 extends 4 residues past the end of the read, so its final part is completed from the germline J gene. The chain employs TRBV13-2 and TRBJ1-4; 7 nucleotides line up with TRBD1. V dropped 5 bases and J dropped 1; count of bases not matched to a gene: 2. Germline lookup yields CDR1 NNHNN and CDR2 SYGAGS (reference sequence). CDR3 length: 14 amino acids. CDR3 amino acids: CASGRDSSNERLFF. Partial CDR3 DNA: TGTGCCAGCGGCCGGGACAGTTCCAACGAA.

Comments on this clone: Gene names are mouse gene names. The read is 4 residues too short to cover the CDR3 end, so that end is filled in from the germline J gene. The chain joins TRBV31 to TRBJ2-5; a possible D gene is TRBD1 (5 bases). The CDR3 is made up of 14 amino acids. Germline CDR1 reads GKSSPN; CDR2 reads SITVG. V lost 0 bases, J lost 0 bases, and 7 bases lay in between. CDR3 region: CAWSLRVNQDTQYF. CDR3 DNA (partial): TGTGCCTGGAGTCTCAGGGTTAACCAAGAC. The variable domain in full, completed from reference TRBV31 and TRBJ2-5, reads AQTIHQWPVAEIKAVGSPLSLGCTIKGKSSPNLYWYWQATGGTLQQLFYSITVGQVESVVQLNLSASRPKDDQFILSTEKLLLSHSGFYLCAWSLRVNQDTQYFGPGTRLLVL.

This clone occurred many times. At residue 12, the DNA translation does not agree with TCRdb's protein; the protein displayed here is the one encoded by the DNA. Gene names are the mouse ones. The DNA ends 3 residues before the CDR3 does, and the rest of the CDR3 is filled in from the germline J gene. The chain is built from TRBV13-3 and TRBJ1-6; no clear D. TRBJ1-6 is flagged as an ORF with uncertain function. In germline, CDR1 is NNHDY, CDR2 SYVADS. CDR3 size: 15 residues. The germline V and J ends were trimmed by 0 bases and 7 bases, with 11 bases remaining between them. The part of the CDR3 DNA that was read is TGTGCCAGCAGTGATGTGGGGTATGGGAATTCGCCC. This sequence encodes CASSDVGYGNSP. The CDR3 as a whole reads CASSDVGYGNSPLYF.

This clone has a handful of counts. Mouse gene names apply. The read terminates 4 residues ahead of where the CDR3 ends, so the germline J gene completes it. The genes are TRBV1 and TRBJ1-4; TRBD1 matches at 7 bases. V dropped 3 bases and J dropped 0; count of bases not matched to a gene: 7. Per the germline V gene, CDR1 is NSQYPW and CDR2 is LRSPGD (reference sequence). This CDR3 is 17 amino acids long. The CDR3 here is CTCSAADRAISNERLFF. CDR3 DNA (partial): TGCACCTGCAGTGCGGCAGACAGGGCCATTTCCAACGAA.